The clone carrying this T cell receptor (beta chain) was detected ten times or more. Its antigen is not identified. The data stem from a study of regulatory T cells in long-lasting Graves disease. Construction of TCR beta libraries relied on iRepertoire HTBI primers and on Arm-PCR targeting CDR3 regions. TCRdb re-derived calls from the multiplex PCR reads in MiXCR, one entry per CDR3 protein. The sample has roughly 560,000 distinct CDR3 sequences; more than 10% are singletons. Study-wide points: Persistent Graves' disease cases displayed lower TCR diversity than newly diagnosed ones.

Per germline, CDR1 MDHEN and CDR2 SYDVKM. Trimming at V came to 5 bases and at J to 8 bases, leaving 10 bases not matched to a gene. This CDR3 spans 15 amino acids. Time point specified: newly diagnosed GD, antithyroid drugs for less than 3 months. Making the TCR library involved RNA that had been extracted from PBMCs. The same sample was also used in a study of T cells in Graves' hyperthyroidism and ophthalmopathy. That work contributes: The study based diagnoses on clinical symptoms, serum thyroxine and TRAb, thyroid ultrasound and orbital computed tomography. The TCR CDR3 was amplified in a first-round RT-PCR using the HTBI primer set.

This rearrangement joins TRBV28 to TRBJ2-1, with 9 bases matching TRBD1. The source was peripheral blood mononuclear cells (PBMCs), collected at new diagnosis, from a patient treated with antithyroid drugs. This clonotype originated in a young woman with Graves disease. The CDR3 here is CASSPPGQGIHEQFF. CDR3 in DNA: TGTGCCAGCAGTCCCCCGGGACAGGGTATCCATGAGCAGTTCTTC.